Only a few counts were recorded for the clone carrying this T cell receptor beta chain. Antigen unknown. Sorting that relied on CD45RO/CCR7/CD25/CD127/CD95/CD27 yielded CD4+ naive, central memory, regulatory and stem cell-like memory cells. Germline CDR1 and CDR2: MNHNY and SVGAGI (reference sequence). Trimming shortened V by 8 bases and J by 8 bases, and 11 bases separated the two germline ends. The CDR3 spans 11 residues. The sample originates from a study of beta chain features in type 1 diabetes. Whole-study results and caveats: There were fewer insertions and more deletions at the VDJ junctions of type 1 diabetes patients. The question of HLA type influencing TCRB rearrangement was one that remained unresolved here.

Expressed TCRB transcripts were sequenced after all isolated RNA was converted to cDNA. Samples of naive, central memory and regulatory T cells yielded a mean of about 3.5 million reads. This table comes from immunoSEQ multiplex PCR, and its TCRdb copy is limited to in-frame clones, with some not included. The sample holds a few hundred thousand clones, 25% to 30% seen once. The specimen sequenced was central memory CD4+ T cells from blood. The TCR was taken from a man aged 25-40 years in good health. The chain is built from TRBV6-6 and TRBJ2-3; D is unresolved. CDR3 loop: CASRTPGTQYF. In DNA form, the CDR3 reads TGTGCCAGCCGAACCCCGGGTACGCAGTATTTT.